This T cell receptor (beta chain) is from a study of STAT5B mutations in CD4+ large granular lymphocyte leukemia. TCRdb keeps only in-frame clones here, not all; method: immunoSEQ multiplex PCR. The sample lists under 2,500 clones; around 86% were seen once. Germline CDR1 reads SGHRS; CDR2 reads YFSETQ. This CDR3 is built from 15 residues. V shed 0 bases, J shed 2 bases, and the junction held 4 bases outside the gene matches. Concerning this clone: Its specificity is unknown.

General observations from the study: TRBV06-family usage was enriched in top patient clones (8/27) versus controls (2/35). Without HLA matching, higher CD4+ than CD8+ T-LGLL clonality could reflect small sample size. Without putative leukemic clones, patient CD4-sorted repertoires remained more clonal than healthy CD4+ repertoires.

This TCR was sampled from a woman between 65 and 79 years old with CD4+ T-cell large granular lymphocyte leukemia. Sequences were obtained from PBMCs. The V call is TRBV5-1, the J call TRBJ2-7, with 8 bases identical to TRBD1. This CDR3 reads CASSLVQGAAYEQYF. DNA for the CDR3: TGCGCCAGCAGCTTGGTGCAGGGGGCCGCCTACGAGCAGTACTTC.